This T cell receptor beta chain stems from a study of blood T cell repertoires in COVID-19. Overall study: Sites across the United States, Italy and Spain contributed samples from acute and convalescent COVID-19.

Trimming cost V 4 bases and J 2 bases, with 15 bases left between them. The CDR3 covers 16 residues. Germline CDR1 and CDR2: SGHNT and YYREEE (reference sequence). Recruitment covered some 25 US areas and drew participants whose ages spanned about 18 to 90 years. Assignment of participants to cohorts was predicated upon participant-reported clinical history. Two negative PCRs, clearance, or symptom resolution were required of recovered Cohort 3 donors. The repertoire was sequenced with immunoSEQ multiplex PCR; TCRdb's copy has only in-frame clones and lacks some. The sample has about 480,000 clones, around 87% seen once.

The sequence came from a woman aged 40 to 50 who had recovered from COVID-19. Sequences were obtained from PBMCs or T cells enriched from blood (not recorded which). V and J are TRBV5-4 and TRBJ2-2; possible D gene TRBD1, 5 bases. The CDR3 protein is CASSPDVGQNTGELFF. The DNA for the CDR3 is TGTGCCAGCAGCCCGGACGTTGGACAAAACACCGGGGAGCTGTTTTTT.